The subject of this entry is one T cell receptor beta chain. Source study methods: Reference gene primer amplification yielded estimated nucleated cell counts. Libraries were prepared by immunoSEQ multiplex PCR; TCRdb keeps only in-frame clonotypes and omits some of them. The DNA was the basis for D and trimming; V, J and clone size are from that table. The sample contains 100,000 or so clones, roughly 80% of which appear only once. These data belong to a study of blood T cell repertoires in COVID-19. Turning to the study itself: Acute and convalescent COVID-19 samples came from the United States, Italy and Spain.

The CDR3 sequence is 14 residues long. V dropped 6 bases and J dropped 5; count of bases not matched to a gene: 8. In germline, CDR1 is SNHLY, CDR2 FYNNEI. This receptor was obtained from a man in his 70s with active or convalescent COVID-19. The chain uses TRBV2 and TRBJ2-7; 9 bases are shared with TRBD1. Source material: peripheral blood. The CDR3 region has the DNA TGTGCCAGCAGGAAAGCCGGGACAGGGAACGAGCAGTACTTC. Protein: CASRKAGTGNEQYF.